This record covers a single T cell receptor beta chain. The sample originates from a study of cytomegalovirus exposure and HLA in healthy donors. Vbeta (60) and Jbeta (13) primers were used in the PCR. Profiled with immunoSEQ multiplex PCR; TCRdb holds only in-frame clones, not every one. The sample lists about 130,000 clones, 70% to 90% occurring once. The CDR3 runs to 15 residues. The ends were cut back, 6 bases at V and 0 bases at J, with 12 bases in the middle. Per germline, CDR1 MNHEY and CDR2 SMNVEV (reference sequence). The TCR originated in a man aged 18 to 35 in good health and CMV-seropositive. The J gene is TRBJ1-5, the V gene TRBV27; D remains unclear. Material for sequencing was PBMCs. The CDR3 spells CASSPNPYSNQPQHF. CDR3 DNA: TGTGCCAGCAGCCCTAACCCTTATAGCAATCAGCCCCAGCATTTT.